One sample yielded the 26 T cell receptor beta chains listed below, sequenced in a study of technical replicates of blood from four donors. Measured with immunoSEQ multiplex PCR; TCRdb has only the in-frame clones, and not every one. The sample carries approximately 69,000 clones, approximately 88% recorded once. Sequenced material: PBMCs. The receptors were gathered from a human donor in good health. Some clones in this sample may be carry-over from other donors' samples.

The chain recombines TRBV6-5 with TRBJ2-6; D is uncertain. This CDR3 region has 15 residues. Germline V gene sequence: CDR1 MNHEY, CDR2 SVGAGI. Trimming took off 6 bases at V and 2 bases at J, with 11 bases between the two ends. The CDR3 reads CASSSSRPGANVLTF. In nucleotides, the CDR3 is TGTGCCAGCAGCTCGAGCCGTCCTGGGGCCAACGTCCTGACTTTC.

This chain links TRBV7-2 with TRBJ2-7, with 13 bases matching TRBD2. Unmatched junction bases numbered 10, after V lost 2 bases and J lost 6 bases. The germline V gene encodes CDR1 SGHTA and CDR2 FQGNSA. The CDR3 runs to 17 residues. This CDR3 reads CASSLSPGTSGAREQYF. CDR3 nucleotide sequence: TGTGCCAGCAGCTTAAGCCCCGGGACTAGCGGGGCGCGCGAGCAGTACTTC.

This sequence joins TRBV4-2 and TRBJ1-5; 9 bases map to TRBD1. The junction had 5 bases not matched to a gene; V was cut back by 3 bases and J by 5 bases. This CDR3 spans 15 amino acids. Germline CDR1 is LGHNA and CDR2 is YNFKEQ. The CDR3 coding sequence is TGTGCCAGCAGCCAGCGGGGGGACAGGGATCAGCCCCAGCATTTT. It is translated as CASSQRGDRDQPQHF.

This clone came up a few times. The V gene is TRBV5-8, the J gene TRBJ2-1; 7 nucleotides match TRBD1. Germline CDR1 is SGHTS and CDR2 is YDEGEE. The CDR3 spans 14 residues. J gave up 8 bases and V 0 bases, and 5 bases lay outside the gene matches. CDR3 in DNA: TGTGCCAGCAGCTTGGAGGGGGCTAGGTATGAGCAGTTCTTC. Its protein product is CASSLEGARYEQFF.

This clone has a handful of counts. The J gene is TRBJ2-7, the V gene TRBV7-9, with 10 bases matching TRBD2. From germline, CDR1 is SEHNR and CDR2 FQNEAQ (reference sequence). The CDR3 runs to 14 residues. V trimming: 3 bases; J trimming: 5 bases; junction bases outside the gene matches: 4. CDR3 in DNA: TGTGCCAGCAGCTTGGGACTAGCGATCGACGAGCAGTACTTC. Translated: CASSLGLAIDEQYF.

V gene TRBV6-5 combines with J gene TRBJ1-1, with D perhaps matching TRBD1 (5 bases). This CDR3 has 12 residues. V was cut by 5 bases and J by 4 bases, with 8 bases left in between. CDR1 and CDR2 from the germline V gene are MNHEY and SVGAGI. As DNA, the CDR3 is TGTGCCAGCAGTAATAGGGGCACTGAAGCTTTCTTT. Translation: CASSNRGTEAFF.

The gene calls are TRBV5-1 and TRBJ2-1, with 11 bases that match TRBD2. In germline, CDR1 is SGHRS, CDR2 YFSETQ. The V and J ends lost 1 base and 6 bases, in that order; junction bases with no gene match: 9. There are 17 residues in the CDR3. The CDR3 here is CASSLTSGGAQGNEQFF. CDR3 nucleotides: TGCGCCAGCAGCTTGACTAGCGGGGGCGCCCAGGGCAATGAGCAGTTCTTC.

This clone showed up just once. The chain uses TRBV5-6 and TRBJ1-5, with 7 bases aligning to TRBD1. This CDR3 has 16 amino acids. The trim removed 4 bases at V and 7 bases at J, leaving 14 bases unmatched. Germline-derived CDR1 and CDR2 are SGHDT and YYEEEE. The CDR3 loop is CASSSYRGPRYQPQHF. The CDR3 nucleotides read TGTGCCAGCAGCAGTTACAGGGGCCCCAGGTACCAGCCCCAGCATTTT.

This chain joins TRBV25-1 and TRBJ1-2, with 7 nucleotides matching TRBD1. The CDR3 totals 15 residues. Germline V gene lookup returns CDR1 MGHDK and CDR2 SYGVNS. Germline trimming cut 3 bases from V and 8 bases from J; bases unmatched to any gene: 12. CDR3 bases: TGTGCCAGCAGTGAGCGACAGGGTAGGGGGTACGGCTACACCTTC. It yields the protein CASSERQGRGYGYTF.

This clone was detected once. This chain joins TRBV5-1 and TRBJ1-6; 10 bases fit TRBD1. Germline CDR1 is SGHRS and CDR2 is YFSETQ. The CDR3 runs to 15 residues. Losses at the gene ends were 4 bases for V and 7 bases for J; bases not matched to a gene: 5. This CDR3 reads CASSGKTGGNSPLHF. For the CDR3, the DNA is TGCGCCAGCAGCGGGAAGACAGGGGGCAATTCACCCCTCCACTTT.

This chain connects TRBV2 to TRBJ1-6; TRBD1 aligns across 7 bases. The CDR3 is made up of 14 amino acids. Germline V gene data show CDR1 as SNHLY and CDR2 as FYNNEI. Germline trimming cut 7 bases from V and 7 bases from J; bases unmatched to any gene: 7. CDR3 amino acids: CASKTGPANSPLHF. The CDR3 DNA sequence: TGTGCCAGCAAGACAGGGCCAGCCAATTCACCCCTCCACTTT.

The chain links TRBV29-1 to TRBJ2-1; 13 nucleotides align to TRBD2. The germline gives CDR1 SQVTM, CDR2 ANQGSEA. This CDR3 comprises 14 residues. V dropped 6 bases and J dropped 4; count of bases not matched to a gene: 3. This chain's CDR3 is CSVKTSGRYNEQFF. Written as DNA, the CDR3 is TGCAGCGTCAAGACTAGCGGGAGGTACAATGAGCAGTTCTTC.

This sequence joins TRBV19 and TRBJ1-1; no clear D gene. The CDR3 has 12 residues. Trimming left V 5 bases short and J 0 bases short, with 4 bases between. Germline CDR1 LNHDA, CDR2 SQIVND (reference sequence). The CDR3 sequence is CASSHLNTEAFF. CDR3 bases: TGTGCCAGTAGTCACTTGAACACTGAAGCTTTCTTT.

V usage is TRBV28 and J usage is TRBJ2-2; the match to TRBD2 covers 8 bases. Germline CDR1 reads MDHEN; CDR2 reads SYDVKM. J lost 2 bases, V lost 7 bases, and 9 bases had no gene match. This CDR3 comprises 16 residues. DNA of the CDR3: TGTGCCAGCATGATTGAGCGGGGGAACAACACCGGGGAGCTGTTTTTT. It translates to CASMIERGNNTGELFF.

The chain links TRBV7-9 to TRBJ2-7; weak D call: TRBD2 (7 bases). From germline, CDR1 is SEHNR and CDR2 FQNEAQ (reference sequence). The CDR3 is made up of 17 amino acids. The ends were cut back, 1 base at V and 0 bases at J, with 16 bases in the middle. This CDR3 reads CASSLDPLADSSYEQYF. The DNA for the CDR3 is TGTGCCAGCAGCTTAGATCCTCTAGCGGACAGCTCCTACGAGCAGTACTTC.

The rearrangement uses TRBV4-1 and TRBJ1-4; TRBD1 aligns across 10 bases. CDR3 length equals 15 residues. V lost 4 bases and J lost 8; bases outside the gene matches: 7. Germline lookup yields CDR1 MGHRA and CDR2 YSYEKL. The CDR3 DNA follows: TGCGCCAGCAGCCTGACAGGGGGCAGGGGGGAAAAACTGTTTTTT. Protein product: CASSLTGGRGEKLFF.

The J gene is TRBJ2-3, the V gene TRBV19; 9 nucleotides match TRBD2. This CDR3 has 14 amino acids. CDR1 is LNHDA, CDR2 SQIVND, per germline (reference sequence). Trimming took 6 bases from V and 3 from J; bases not matched to a gene: 4. CDR3 sequence: CASRLAGGTDTQYF. Here the CDR3 DNA reads TGTGCCAGTAGACTAGCGGGTGGGACAGATACGCAGTATTTT.

This rearrangement joins TRBV25-1 to TRBJ2-1; 9 positions match TRBD2. CDR1 MGHDK and CDR2 SYGVNS come from the germline V gene. Trimming at V came to 6 bases and at J to 5 bases, leaving 11 bases not matched to a gene. The CDR3 contains 16 residues. CDR3 nucleotide sequence: TGTGCCAGCAGGGGGAGGCGGGGGGGTTCCCACAATGAGCAGTTCTTC. Its translation: CASRGRRGGSHNEQFF.

This clone was observed a single time. The chain is built from TRBV27 and TRBJ2-1; 9 bases are a match to TRBD2. CDR1 and CDR2 from the germline V gene are MNHEY and SMNVEV (reference sequence). V gave up 5 bases and J gave up 6 bases; unmatched junction bases: 8. The CDR3 sequence is 15 residues long. For the CDR3, the DNA is TGTGCCAGCAGTCAGCGGGAGGTAAATCGCAATGAGCAGTTCTTC. Translating gives CASSQREVNRNEQFF.

The chain combines TRBV11-2 with TRBJ2-7, with TRBD1 identical over 8 bases. V trimming: 4 bases; J trimming: 3 bases; junction bases outside the gene matches: 11. This CDR3 contains 16 residues. CDR1 and CDR2 from the germline V gene are SGHAT and FQNNGV. CDR3 sequence reads: CASSSPGTGLFYEQYF. The CDR3 DNA sequence: TGTGCCAGCAGCTCACCCGGGACAGGTTTATTCTACGAGCAGTACTTC. Combining the CDR3 with reference TRBV11-2 and TRBJ2-7 gives the whole variable domain EAGVAQSPRYKIIEKRQSVAFWCNPISGHATLYWYQQILGQGPKLLIQFQNNGVVDDSQLPKDRFSAERLKGVDSTLKIQPAKLEDSAVYLCASSSPGTGLFYEQYFGPGTRLTVT.

This chain links TRBV5-1 with TRBJ2-1, with D possibly TRBD2 on 6 matching bases. Looked up from germline, CDR1 is SGHRS and CDR2 is YFSETQ. V lost 5 bases and J 2 bases, leaving 17 bases between the germline ends. This CDR3 contains 16 residues. The CDR3 region is CASRYTGLSPYNEQFF. The CDR3 nucleotides read TGCGCCAGCAGGTACACGGGACTTAGTCCCTACAATGAGCAGTTCTTC.

This clone has only one observation. The chain carries TRBV5-1 and TRBJ2-5; 7 bases align to TRBD1. The CDR3 sequence is 15 residues long. V trimming: 4 bases; J trimming: 5 bases; junction bases outside the gene matches: 11. Germline V gene lookup returns CDR1 SGHRS and CDR2 YFSETQ. CDR3 sequence: CASSERTGLRETQYF. The CDR3 nucleotides are TGCGCCAGCAGCGAAAGGACAGGCCTAAGGGAGACCCAGTACTTC.

DNA of the CDR3: TGCGCCAGCAGCCAAGACGGCGCGGGAGTCTACAATGAGCAGTTCTTC. Its protein product is CASSQDGAGVYNEQFF. J is TRBJ2-1 and V is TRBV4-3, with TRBD2 matching 7 bases. V dropped 0 bases and J dropped 3; count of bases not matched to a gene: 5. This CDR3 has 16 residues. CDR1 and CDR2 from the germline V gene are LGHNA and YSLEER.

This chain joins TRBV18 and TRBJ2-3; maybe TRBD2 (6 bases). V shed 6 bases and J shed 6 bases, with 7 bases lying between them. CDR1 and CDR2 (germline): KGHSH, LQKENI. The CDR3 runs 11 residues. The CDR3 region has the DNA TGTGCCAGCTCGGAGGGGGATACGCAGTATTTT. This gives the protein CASSEGDTQYF.

The CDR3 reads CASSSEGGGGTREQYF. CDR3 bases: TGCGCCAGCAGCTCGGAAGGCGGGGGGGGAACCCGCGAGCAGTACTTC. V gene TRBV5-1 combines with J gene TRBJ2-7; 9 positions match TRBD2. The CDR3 is 16 residues long. Germline loops: CDR1 SGHRS, CDR2 YFSETQ. V was clipped by 3 bases and J by 6 bases; unmatched bases: 13. Full variable domain (rest looked up from reference TRBV5-1 and TRBJ2-7): KAGVTQTPRYLIKTRGQQVTLSCSPISGHRSVSWYQQTPGQGLQFLFEYFSETQRNKGNFPGRFSGRQFSNSRSEMNVSTLELGDSALYLCASSSEGGGGTREQYFGPGTRLTVT.

The chain recombines TRBV7-3 with TRBJ2-3; D gene ambiguous. Between the trimmed V and J ends, which lost 0 bases and 5 bases, there was a span of 9 bases. There are 14 residues in the CDR3. Germline V lookup: CDR1 SGHTA, CDR2 FQGTGA. The CDR3: CASSLTGGKDTQYF. The DNA for the CDR3 is TGTGCCAGCAGCTTAACCGGCGGTAAAGATACGCAGTATTTT.